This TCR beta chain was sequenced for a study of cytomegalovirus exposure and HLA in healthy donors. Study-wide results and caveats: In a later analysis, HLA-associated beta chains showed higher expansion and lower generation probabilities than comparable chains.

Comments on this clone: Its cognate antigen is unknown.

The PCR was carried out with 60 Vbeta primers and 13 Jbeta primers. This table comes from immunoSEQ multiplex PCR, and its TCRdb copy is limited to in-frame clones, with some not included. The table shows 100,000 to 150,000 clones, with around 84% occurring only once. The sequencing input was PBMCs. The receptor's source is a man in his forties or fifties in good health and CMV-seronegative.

This chain's CDR3 is CASSDVAGGTYEQYF. CDR3 nucleotide sequence: TGCGCCAGCAGTGATGTGGCGGGGGGGACCTACGAGCAGTACTTC. V gene TRBV10-2 combines with J gene TRBJ2-5; 9 nucleotides agree with TRBD2. The J call may be mistaken, given a closer DNA end match to TRBJ2-7. The CDR3 is 15 amino acids. Looked up from germline, CDR1 is WSHSY and CDR2 is SAAADI.